Described below is a single TCR beta chain sequence and its context. Here immunoSEQ multiplex PCR was the method, and the copy in TCRdb shows in-frame clones only, minus some. This sample has around 56,000 clones, with around 90% found just once. These data belong to a study of blood T cell repertoires in COVID-19. About the research overall: The analysed material was cDNA or gDNA that came from T cells, B-cell-depleted T cells, or PBMCs.

The CDR3 is made up of 14 amino acids. Trimming cost V 4 bases and J 5 bases; bases outside gene matches: 6. Germline CDR1 reads LGHDT; CDR2 reads YNNKEL (reference sequence). The chain carries TRBV3-1 (or the pseudogene TRBV3-2) and TRBJ1-2, with 8 bases identical to TRBD1. Specimen: peripheral blood. This TCR was sampled from an elderly man with acute or convalescent COVID-19. CDR3 loop: CASSPGQGNYGYTF. In DNA form, the CDR3 reads TGTGCCAGCAGCCCTGGACAGGGCAATTATGGCTACACCTTC.